Sequencing of this T cell receptor beta chain was carried out in a study of cytomegalovirus exposure and HLA in healthy donors. Study observations and caveats: TCR association rates varied by HLA locus in a later analysis, with DRB1 highest and HLA-C lowest. A later analysis reportedly identified an Asian-associated ancestry cluster as carrying fewer N-insertions than the 666-donor mean. Among TCR beta chains of equal frequency, HLA-associated ones were more clonally expanded in a later analysis.

Germline CDR1 LNHDA, CDR2 SQIVND (reference sequence). The CDR3 extends over 21 amino acids. V was clipped by 3 bases and J by 3 bases; unmatched bases: 22. A word on this clone: The target antigen is unknown.

The primer mix had 60 Vbeta and 13 Jbeta primers. The data were produced by immunoSEQ multiplex PCR, yet TCRdb's version contains in-frame clones alone and is incomplete. The table has 200,000 to 250,000 clones, 75% to 80% seen once; the top ten hold around 2%. V and J are TRBV19 and TRBJ2-1; 8 nucleotides agree with TRBD1. The receptor comes from a man in his late teens or twenties in good health and CMV-seronegative. Sequenced sample: PBMCs. The CDR3 here is CASSMPGDGTGDPLHYNEQFF. The CDR3 DNA reads as TGTGCCAGTAGTATGCCGGGGGACGGGACAGGAGACCCTCTTCACTACAATGAGCAGTTCTTC.